The sequence of this T cell receptor beta chain was determined in a study of blood T cells in healthy people across ages. Broader study findings: No one knew whether donors had CMV, which possibly confounded expanded clonotype changes.

A J-beta primer mix and a sample-barcoded 5' primer were used in a second PCR of about 7 to 11 cycles. TCRdb analysed the 5' RACE reads with MiXCR anew, one entry per CDR3 protein. Found here are 1.5 million to 2 million distinct CDR3 sequences, 49% of them singletons; the top ten hold approximately 2.1%. As to this clonotype: Its specificity is unknown.

Donors ranged from about 6 to 90 years old and were healthy Caucasians in Russia. Every sample yielded at least 6.5 million isolated PBMCs. V was trimmed by 1 base and J by 0 bases, leaving 13 bases between them. The germline V gene has CDR1 SGHTA and CDR2 FQGNSA. The CDR3 runs to 16 residues. The genes are TRBV7-2 and TRBJ2-7; D is possibly TRBD1 (6 bases). The receptor was isolated from a middle-aged woman in good health. The sample comprised blood. CDR3: CASSLGRTGNSYEQYF. As DNA, the CDR3 is TGTGCCAGCAGCTTAGGAAGAACAGGGAACTCCTACGAGCAGTACTTC.